This TCR beta chain was observed in a study of beta chain features in type 1 diabetes. Overall study: Summed over all samples, the examined sorted cells came to 107,917,701.

In its sample, this clone was seen a few times. The antigen is not known. Findings of the study overall: Among patients, naive, central memory and Treg TCRB repertoires appeared more similar than among healthy donors. Shorter TCRB CDR3s, moderately but significantly so, marked every one of the four CD4+ subsets in Type 1 diabetes patients.

A sort by CD45RO/CCR7/CD25/CD127/CD95/CD27 yielded CD4+ naive, central memory, regulatory and stem cell-like memory cells. Germline V gene sequence: CDR1 SGHRS, CDR2 YFSETQ. The CDR3 contains 13 residues. Trimming took 4 bases from V and 2 from J, leaving 9 bases between them. Expressed TCRB transcripts got sequenced, as all isolated RNA was reverse transcribed. Average reads for naive, central memory and regulatory T cell samples were about 4 million. TCRdb keeps only in-frame clones here, not all; method: immunoSEQ multiplex PCR. The sample contains about 180,000 clones, about 8% of which appear only once.

The rearrangement links TRBV5-1 to TRBJ1-2, with a weak D call TRBD1 (5 bases). Material for sequencing was central memory CD4+ T cells from blood. This clonotype originated in a woman aged 40 to 50 with type 1 diabetes. CDR3 DNA sequence: TGCGCCAGCAGCCCTGACAGCAACTATGGCTACACCTTC. Amino acids: CASSPDSNYGYTF.